The 24 T cell receptor beta chains listed next were all sequenced from one sample in a study of blood T cell repertoires in COVID-19. TCRdb's table, derived via immunoSEQ multiplex PCR, lists solely in-frame clones and lacks some. Among about 250,000 clones listed, roughly four fifths were seen once. The sample comprised PBMCs or T cells enriched from blood (not recorded which). The receptors were sampled from a woman in her thirties or forties who had been exposed to COVID-19.

The chain is built from TRBV29-1 and TRBJ2-7; the D gene is possibly TRBD1 (6 bases). V was cut by 4 bases and J by 3 bases, with 10 bases left in between. The germline V gene encodes CDR1 SQVTM and CDR2 ANQGSEA. This CDR3 is built from 12 residues. As DNA, the CDR3 is TGCAGCGTTGTCAGGGGCCTCTACGAGCAGTACTTC. Translated, it gives CSVVRGLYEQYF.

The V and J genes are TRBV27 and TRBJ1-5; 8 bases align to TRBD1. The germline V gene encodes CDR1 MNHEY and CDR2 SMNVEV (reference sequence). The CDR3 consists of 17 residues. The ends lost 6 bases at V and 7 bases at J; junction bases unmatched: 17. The CDR3 nucleotides are TGTGCCAGCAGAAAACTCCTCCGGACAGGGTTAGGGCAGCCCCAGCATTTT. Protein: CASRKLLRTGLGQPQHF.

This clone was seen a single time. The chain is built from TRBV2 and TRBJ1-2; TRBD1 agrees at 8 bases. With V trimmed by 1 base and J by 7 bases, 8 bases remained unmatched. The length of the CDR3 is 15 residues. Germline V gene data show CDR1 as SNHLY and CDR2 as FYNNEI. The CDR3 loop is CASSEGATGVGGYTF. The CDR3 nucleotides are TGTGCCAGCAGTGAAGGTGCGACAGGGGTGGGTGGCTACACCTTC.

This sequence joins TRBV6-1 and TRBJ1-5, with 7 bases lining up with TRBD1. This CDR3 region has 18 residues. Germline lookup yields CDR1 MNHNS and CDR2 SASEGT. Trimming removed 2 bases from V and 3 bases from J; junction bases left unmatched: 13. This CDR3 reads CASSEYGVGTGANQPQHF. The DNA of the CDR3 is TGTGCCAGCAGTGAATATGGCGTGGGCACAGGGGCCAATCAGCCCCAGCATTTT.

The chain employs TRBV5-1 and TRBJ1-4; a weak D match, TRBD1 (5 bases). The length of the CDR3 is 14 residues. The V gene's germline CDR1 is SGHRS and CDR2 YFSETQ. The V end lost 7 bases, the J end lost 0 bases, and 10 bases lay between the germline ends. Here the CDR3 DNA reads TGCGCCAGCCGCCAGGGTTCAACTAATGAAAAACTGTTTTTT. Amino acids: CASRQGSTNEKLFF.

The chain is built from TRBV28 and TRBJ2-7; TRBD1 matches at 8 bases. There are 14 residues in the CDR3. The V segment lost 4 bases and the J segment 5 bases; nucleotides outside the gene matches: 7. Germline V gene data show CDR1 as MDHEN and CDR2 as SYDVKM. The CDR3 region is CASSSLTGANEQYF. In DNA, the CDR3 is TGTGCCAGCAGTTCATTGACAGGGGCGAACGAGCAGTACTTC.

The rearrangement links TRBV5-1 to TRBJ1-4, with TRBD1 identical over 7 bases. The CDR3 is 13 residues long. Trimming took 4 bases from V and 6 from J; bases not matched to a gene: 3. Per the germline V gene, CDR1 is SGHRS and CDR2 is YFSETQ. The CDR3 loop is CASSVRGDEKLFF. CDR3 nucleotides: TGCGCCAGCAGCGTCAGGGGGGATGAAAAACTGTTTTTT.

This clone came up a few times. The gene calls are TRBV6-5 and TRBJ1-1; possible D gene TRBD1, 5 bases. Germline V lookup: CDR1 MNHEY, CDR2 SVGAGI. The CDR3 covers 13 residues. The ends were cut back, 7 bases at V and 5 bases at J, with 14 bases in the middle. For the CDR3, the DNA is TGTGCCAGCACCGGTTGGGGGGGTACTGAAGCTTTCTTT. This translates into CASTGWGGTEAFF.

This clone was observed at least ten times. This chain connects TRBV28 to TRBJ1-2; 7 positions agree with TRBD1. V lost 7 bases to trimming and J lost 7 bases; unmatched junction nucleotides: 18. Germline CDR1 reads MDHEN; CDR2 reads SYDVKM. CDR3 size: 16 residues. The chain's CDR3 is CASILGPLLQGSGYTF. CDR3 nucleotides: TGTGCCAGCATCTTAGGGCCCCTTTTACAGGGGTCTGGCTACACCTTC.

The gene calls are TRBV6-5 and TRBJ2-7, with 12 bases lining up with TRBD1. From germline, CDR1 is MNHEY and CDR2 SVGAGI. CDR3 length: 15 amino acids. V lost 0 bases and J lost 6; bases outside the gene matches: 3. CDR3: CASSYSGTGGSEQYF. The CDR3 region has the DNA TGTGCCAGCAGTTACTCCGGGACAGGGGGCAGCGAGCAGTACTTC.

The CDR3 DNA reads TGTGCCAGCAGCCAAACCGGGACAGCGATACCTAATGAAAAACTGTTTTTT. The encoded protein is CASSQTGTAIPNEKLFF. The chain employs TRBV7-9 and TRBJ1-4, with 7 bases matching TRBD1. The CDR3 runs to 17 residues. V lost 5 bases and J lost 3; bases outside the gene matches: 12. Germline CDR1 SEHNR, CDR2 FQNEAQ (reference sequence).

This clone came up many times. V usage is TRBV4-3 and J usage is TRBJ2-3; 11 bases match TRBD2. Germline-derived CDR1 and CDR2 are LGHNA and YSLEER. The V and J ends lost 0 bases and 2 bases, in that order; junction bases with no gene match: 7. This CDR3 has 18 amino acids. The CDR3 DNA reads as TGCGCCAGCAGCCAAGACACTAGCGGGGGTCCGAACACAGATACGCAGTATTTT. Translating gives CASSQDTSGGPNTDTQYF.

The rearrangement joins TRBV5-1 to TRBJ1-5; 7 bases map to TRBD1. There are 13 residues in the CDR3. CDR1 and CDR2 from the germline V gene are SGHRS and YFSETQ. V dropped 5 bases and J dropped 6; count of bases not matched to a gene: 5. CDR3 sequence: CASSKGAGQPQHF. CDR3 nucleotides: TGCGCCAGCAGTAAGGGGGCTGGTCAGCCCCAGCATTTT.

CDR3 in DNA: TGTGCCAGCAGCCCAGCGGAGGGGGCTGGAGTCTATGGCTACACCTTC. It specifies CASSPAEGAGVYGYTF. The J gene is TRBJ1-2, the V gene TRBV9; 7 nucleotides line up with TRBD1. Germline trimming cut 4 bases from V and 4 bases from J; bases unmatched to any gene: 13. The V gene's germline CDR1 is SGDLS and CDR2 YYNGEE. The length of the CDR3 is 16 residues.

This clone has just a few counts. This chain joins TRBV2 and TRBJ1-4; D is undetermined. Trimming removed 7 bases from V and 4 bases from J, with 10 bases in between. The CDR3 runs to 13 residues. The germline gives CDR1 SNHLY, CDR2 FYNNEI. The CDR3 protein is CASMYGDNEKLFF. The CDR3 DNA sequence: TGTGCCAGCATGTACGGAGATAATGAAAAACTGTTTTTT. Full variable domain (outside the CDR3, taken from reference TRBV2 and TRBJ1-4): EPEVTQTPSHQVTQMGQEVILRCVPISNHLYFYWYRQILGQKVEFLVSFYNNEISEKSEIFDDQFSVERPDGSNFTLKIRSTKLEDSAMYFCASMYGDNEKLFFGSGTQLSVL.

The chain couples TRBV5-1 to TRBJ1-6; 7 bases map to TRBD1. Losses at the gene ends were 1 base for V and 6 bases for J; bases not matched to a gene: 4. This CDR3 has 15 amino acids. Germline assignment: CDR1 SGHRS and CDR2 YFSETQ. The CDR3 is CASSLQGGGNSPLHF. CDR3 sequence (DNA): TGCGCCAGCAGCTTGCAAGGGGGCGGTAATTCACCCCTCCACTTT.

CDR3 amino acids: CASSYRLAGGSEQFF. CDR3 in DNA: TGTGCCAGCAGTTACCGACTAGCGGGGGGTAGTGAGCAGTTCTTC. The V call is TRBV27, the J call TRBJ2-1; 13 bases fit TRBD2. This CDR3 contains 15 residues. The germline V gene has CDR1 MNHEY and CDR2 SMNVEV (reference sequence). The V and J ends lost 4 bases and 9 bases, in that order; junction bases with no gene match: 6.

This clone appeared a few times. This chain links TRBV6-6 with TRBJ1-3; 7 bases agree with TRBD1. The CDR3 length is 14 residues. The V segment lost 6 bases and the J segment 4 bases; nucleotides outside the gene matches: 6. Germline loops: CDR1 MNHNY, CDR2 SVGAGI (reference sequence). The CDR3 bases are TGTGCCAGCAGCCGACAGGGAGGAGGAAACACCATATATTTT. This gives the protein CASSRQGGGNTIYF.

The chain carries TRBV5-1 and TRBJ1-5, with 10 bases aligning to TRBD1. V gave up 2 bases and J gave up 5 bases; unmatched junction bases: 1. Germline-derived CDR1 and CDR2 are SGHRS and YFSETQ. The CDR3 is 14 amino acids. The CDR3, as DNA: TGCGCCAGCAGCTTCGGGACAGGGGATCAGCCCCAGCATTTT. Its protein product is CASSFGTGDQPQHF.

This clone was seen more than once but under ten times. The chain links TRBV5-1 to TRBJ1-4, with no clear D. This CDR3 has 15 amino acids. The germline gives CDR1 SGHRS, CDR2 YFSETQ. Trimming pared 0 bases from V and 6 bases from J, leaving 12 bases between. As DNA, the CDR3 is TGCGCCAGCAGCTTGGAGGCAGGAAGGCATGAAAAACTGTTTTTT. It is translated as CASSLEAGRHEKLFF.

This clone showed up just once. The CDR3 sequence: CASSLPGISNEQFF. In DNA form, the CDR3 reads TGTGCCAGCTCATTACCCGGGATTTCCAATGAGCAGTTCTTC. The chain recombines TRBV18 with TRBJ2-1; D may be TRBD2 (5 bases). CDR1 is KGHSH, CDR2 LQKENI, per germline. The CDR3 runs to 14 residues. Trimming stripped 5 bases from V and 6 bases from J, with 14 bases between.

This chain uses TRBV2 with TRBJ2-2; 9 nucleotides agree with TRBD1. The CDR3 has 15 amino acids. Germline V gene sequence: CDR1 SNHLY, CDR2 FYNNEI. After removal of 4 bases from V and 4 bases from J, the junction contained 4 bases not matched to a gene. CDR3 residues: CASSAGQGGTGELFF. The DNA of the CDR3 is TGTGCCAGCAGTGCGGGACAGGGTGGCACCGGGGAGCTGTTTTTT.

The V gene is TRBV18, the J gene TRBJ2-2, with 9 bases that match TRBD2. With V trimmed by 6 bases and J by 0 bases, 5 bases remained unmatched. This CDR3 region has 16 residues. Germline V lookup: CDR1 KGHSH, CDR2 LQKENI. The CDR3 bases are TGTGCCAGCTCCCTCTCTAGCGGGGCGAACACCGGGGAGCTGTTTTTT. It specifies CASSLSSGANTGELFF.

This chain connects TRBV4-3 to TRBJ2-1, with a possible D match to TRBD2 (5 bases). Looked up from germline, CDR1 is LGHNA and CDR2 is YSLEER. The CDR3 is 17 amino acids. The V gene lost 0 bases and the J gene lost 2 bases, with 14 bases spanning the gap. CDR3 coding DNA: TGCGCCAGCAGCCAAGATCTCCTAGCCATAACCTACAATGAGCAGTTCTTC. It specifies CASSQDLLAITYNEQFF.